These 25 T cell receptor beta chains came from one sample sequenced in a study of identical twins. A single record per CDR3 protein comes from TCRdb applying MiXCR to the 5' RACE reads. The sample has about 340,000 distinct CDR3 sequences, roughly an eighth seen once; the top ten hold approximately 7.5%. The sample was also linked to a second study, of yellow fever vaccine responses in identical twins.

Sequencing was done on a sample of CD8+ T cells sorted from blood. The receptors were gathered from a woman between 18 and 29 years old in good health.

At least ten counts were recorded for this clonotype. CDR3 sequence reads: CASSQDGGSLLYGYTF. CDR3 coding DNA: TGCGCCAGCAGCCAAGATGGGGGCAGTCTGCTCTATGGCTACACCTTC. The chain has TRBV4-1 and TRBJ1-2, with D perhaps TRBD1 (6 bases). The CDR3 extends over 16 amino acids. CDR1 MGHRA and CDR2 YSYEKL come from the germline V gene. Between the trimmed V and J ends, which lost 0 bases and 4 bases, there was a span of 15 bases.

The chain has TRBV4-1 and TRBJ2-1; 13 bases match TRBD2. The CDR3 extends over 16 amino acids. Germline CDR1 MGHRA, CDR2 YSYEKL. J gave up 6 bases and V 0 bases, and 2 bases lay outside the gene matches. The CDR3 DNA reads as TGCGCCAGCAGCCAAGACAGGACTAGCGGGGGCAATGAGCAGTTCTTC. Translating it yields CASSQDRTSGGNEQFF.

This chain connects TRBV5-1 to TRBJ2-1; a weak D match, TRBD2 (5 bases). The germline V gene has CDR1 SGHRS and CDR2 YFSETQ. The CDR3 totals 14 residues. V was clipped by 2 bases and J by 5 bases, with 11 bases between them. The CDR3 protein is CASSLNPGNNEQFF. The DNA for the CDR3 is TGCGCCAGCAGCTTAAACCCCGGGAACAATGAGCAGTTCTTC.

The J gene is TRBJ2-3, the V gene TRBV5-1; the D gene is possibly TRBD1 (6 bases). Germline V CDR1 and CDR2: SGHRS, YFSETQ. CDR3 size: 17 residues. Trimming left V 2 bases short and J 0 bases short, with 16 bases between. CDR3 sequence (DNA): TGCGCCAGCAGCTTCAAACCCGGGACACCTAGCACAGATACGCAGTATTTT. This gives the protein CASSFKPGTPSTDTQYF. The entire variable domain, with the rest obtained from reference TRBV5-1 and TRBJ2-3, is as follows: KAGVTQTPRYLIKTRGQQVTLSCSPISGHRSVSWYQQTPGQGLQFLFEYFSETQRNKGNFPGRFSGRQFSNSRSEMNVSTLELGDSALYLCASSFKPGTPSTDTQYFGPGTRLTVL.

V gene TRBV5-6 combines with J gene TRBJ1-2; D remains ambiguous. The CDR3 has 14 residues. V was trimmed by 4 bases and J by 5 bases, leaving 15 bases between them. Per the germline V gene, CDR1 is SGHDT and CDR2 is YYEEEE. In DNA form, the CDR3 reads TGTGCCAGCAGCACGAACCACTGGAGATATGGCTACACCTTC. Amino acid sequence: CASSTNHWRYGYTF.

J is TRBJ2-3 and V is TRBV29-1; D not certain. The CDR3 is made up of 11 amino acids. CDR1 is SQVTM and CDR2 is ANQGSEA in the germline V gene. V lost 7 bases and J 6 bases, leaving 11 bases between the germline ends. Here the CDR3 DNA reads TGCAGCGCCGACATTAACGATACGCAGTATTTT. Residues: CSADINDTQYF.

The rearrangement links TRBV12-3 or TRBV12-4 to TRBJ2-7, with TRBD2 identical over 9 bases. The CDR3 runs 14 residues. With V trimmed by 4 bases and J by 6 bases, 7 bases remained unmatched. CDR3 nucleotide sequence: TGTGCCAGCAGTTGGACTAGCGTTCTAAGCGAGCAGTACTTC. Its translation: CASSWTSVLSEQYF.

This clonotype was recorded many times. V usage is TRBV4-1 and J usage is TRBJ2-4; a weak D match, TRBD1 (5 bases). Deletions cut 5 bases from V and 11 bases from J, with 16 bases between. The CDR3 sequence is 13 residues long. Germline V gene sequence: CDR1 MGHRA, CDR2 YSYEKL. The CDR3 sequence: CASSYGQGDLQYF. DNA of the CDR3: TGCGCCAGCAGCTACGGGCAGGGCGATCTTCAGTACTTC.

This clonotype was seen just once. The chain uses TRBV7-9 and TRBJ1-2, with 8 positions matching TRBD1. CDR1 SEHNR and CDR2 FQNEAQ come from the germline V gene (reference sequence). J lost 5 bases, V lost 7 bases, and 12 bases had no gene match. This CDR3 comprises 15 residues. The CDR3 loop reads CASTPTQGARYGYTF. The DNA for the CDR3 is TGTGCCAGCACCCCCACGCAGGGGGCGAGGTATGGCTACACCTTC.

This clonotype was detected a few times. The V gene is TRBV12-5, the J gene TRBJ1-1; weak D call: TRBD1 (5 bases). The CDR3 contains 13 residues. The germline V and J ends were trimmed by 7 bases and 1 base, with 10 bases remaining between them. In germline, CDR1 is LGHNT, CDR2 FRNRAP. CDR3 sequence: CASALGGNTEAFF. The CDR3 nucleotides read TGTGCTAGTGCCCTGGGGGGGAACACTGAAGCTTTCTTT.

The genes are TRBV6-5 and TRBJ1-6; no clear D. Per germline, CDR1 MNHEY and CDR2 SVGAGI. The V end lost 2 bases, the J end lost 3 bases, and 8 bases lay between the germline ends. CDR3 length: 15 residues. CDR3: CASSYGGYYNSPLHF. The CDR3 coding sequence is TGTGCCAGCAGTTACGGAGGGTACTATAATTCACCCCTCCACTTT.

This clonotype was seen at least ten times. The chain combines TRBV5-1 with TRBJ1-2, with 9 bases lining up with TRBD1. Unmatched junction bases numbered 4, after V lost 4 bases and J lost 0 bases. CDR1 and CDR2 (germline): SGHRS, YFSETQ. The CDR3 loop spans 15 amino acids. The DNA for the CDR3 is TGCGCCAGCAGCGTGGACAGGGGTCCTAACTATGGCTACACCTTC. It translates to CASSVDRGPNYGYTF.

This clonotype was detected only a few times. V and J are TRBV27 and TRBJ2-7; 10 nucleotides agree with TRBD2. The CDR3 consists of 15 residues. Germline CDR1 MNHEY, CDR2 SMNVEV (reference sequence). V dropped 0 bases and J dropped 6; count of bases not matched to a gene: 5. This CDR3 reads CASSLSLAGVSEQYF. The CDR3, as DNA: TGTGCCAGCAGTTTATCCCTAGCGGGAGTCTCCGAGCAGTACTTC.

The sample holds a few counts of this clonotype. The V call is TRBV24-1, the J call TRBJ2-7; D is uncertain. The V end lost 4 bases, the J end lost 5 bases, and 11 bases lay between the germline ends. CDR1 and CDR2 (germline): KGHDR, SFDVKD. This CDR3 contains 13 residues. DNA for the CDR3: TGTGCCACCAGTGACTACCATAGGGACGAGCAGTACTTC. Amino acids: CATSDYHRDEQYF.

The V gene is TRBV15, the J gene TRBJ1-1; tentatively, D is TRBD1 (5 bases). V lost 4 bases to trimming and J lost 3 bases, with 15 bases between them. CDR3 length: 15 amino acids. The germline V gene encodes CDR1 LNHNV and CDR2 YYDKDF (reference sequence). The chain's CDR3 is CATSTKGFLYTEAFF. The CDR3 region has the DNA TGTGCCACCAGCACCAAGGGGTTTTTGTACACTGAAGCTTTCTTT.

Notes on this clonotype: This could be a read error, since a much larger clone is one nucleotide away. The rearrangement joins TRBV3-1 to TRBJ2-1; 13 bases align to TRBD2. Germline V lookup: CDR1 LGHDT, CDR2 YNNKEL (reference sequence). The CDR3 is 17 residues long. The V gene end was trimmed by 4 bases and the J gene end by 0 bases; junction bases not matched to a gene: 3. DNA for the CDR3: TGTGCCAGCAGCCCTGGGACTAGCGGGATCTCCTACAATGAGCAGTTCTTC. Its translation: CASSPGTSGISYNEQFF.

This clonotype came up a few times. Here the CDR3 DNA reads TGTGCCAGCAGTTTACTGGGTCCCGGGGAGCTGTTTTTT. Encoded protein: CASSLLGPGELFF. The chain couples TRBV12-3 or TRBV12-4 to TRBJ2-2; D remains unclear. The CDR3 runs to 13 residues. The V gene lost 2 bases and the J gene lost 6 bases, with 7 bases spanning the gap.

This clonotype was picked up a small number of times. The rearrangement links TRBV29-1 to TRBJ1-2, with 9 bases identical to TRBD1. The germline gives CDR1 SQVTM, CDR2 ANQGSEA. The CDR3 consists of 16 residues. Germline trimming cut 0 bases from V and 4 bases from J; bases unmatched to any gene: 9. In nucleotides, the CDR3 is TGCAGCGTTGAAGATGGGTACAGGGGGCCGTTCTATGGCTACACCTTC. This gives the protein CSVEDGYRGPFYGYTF.

This clonotype was detected a few times. This sequence joins TRBV7-6 and TRBJ2-3; D possibly corresponds to TRBD2 (6 bases). Germline CDR1 is SGHVS and CDR2 is FNYEAQ. The ends were cut back, 7 bases at V and 5 bases at J, with 28 bases in the middle. The CDR3 consists of 18 residues. CDR3 DNA: TGTGCCAGCATTGAGAGGCTGCGCGGGATCCCTTCCGGAGATACGCAGTATTTT. It is translated as CASIERLRGIPSGDTQYF.

Only a few counts were recorded for this clonotype. The chain joins TRBV2 to TRBJ2-5; 15 positions agree with TRBD2. Trimming took 6 bases from V and 7 from J; bases not matched to a gene: 12. The germline CDR1 and CDR2 sequences are SNHLY and FYNNEI. There are 17 residues in the CDR3. The CDR3 sequence: CASSRTSGGASRGTQYF. The CDR3 nucleotides are TGTGCCAGCAGCCGGACTAGCGGGGGGGCATCTCGCGGGACCCAGTACTTC.

As for this clonotype: One end of the junction does not line up with germline, which may come from a read error. The rearrangement links TRBV2 to TRBJ1-4, with D possibly being TRBD1 (5 bases). Germline-derived CDR1 and CDR2 are SNHLY and FYNNEI. CDR3 length: 15 amino acids. CDR3 sequence reads: CASSGTGELREKLFF. The DNA for the CDR3 is TGTGCCAGCAGTGGGACGGGGGAGTTACGTGAAAAACTTTTTTTT.

This clonotype has more than one count but fewer than ten. The chain combines TRBV7-8 with TRBJ2-3; D possibly corresponds to TRBD1 (5 bases). The CDR3 loop spans 15 amino acids. CDR1 and CDR2 (germline): SGHVS, FQNEAQ. Trimming shortened V by 3 bases and J by 4 bases, and 14 bases separated the two germline ends. DNA for the CDR3: TGTGCCAGCAGCTTTAGGGGCAGGGAAGCAGATACGCAGTATTTT. Residues: CASSFRGREADTQYF.

This clonotype was recorded many times. CDR3 sequence reads: CASSLSPWSGAYNEQFF. In DNA, the CDR3 is TGTGCCAGCAGTTTATCCCCGTGGAGCGGGGCATACAATGAGCAGTTCTTC. The V gene is TRBV28, the J gene TRBJ2-1; TRBD2 matches at 7 bases. CDR3 size: 17 residues. The germline V gene has CDR1 MDHEN and CDR2 SYDVKM. V lost 1 base to trimming and J lost 4 bases; unmatched junction nucleotides: 10.

This clonotype was recorded at least ten times. J is TRBJ2-3 and V is TRBV5-1, with 10 nucleotides matching TRBD2. Germline CDR1 SGHRS, CDR2 YFSETQ. This CDR3 contains 15 residues. V lost 0 bases, J lost 4 bases, and 2 bases stayed unmatched. The CDR3 bases are TGCGCCAGCAGCTTGGGGCTAGCGGGAGCAGATACGCAGTATTTT. Translated: CASSLGLAGADTQYF.

This clonotype appeared a few times. The chain employs TRBV12-3 or TRBV12-4 and TRBJ1-5; D call uncertain. V was clipped by 2 bases and J by 5 bases, with 10 bases between them. The CDR3 loop spans 14 amino acids. This chain's CDR3 is CASSLRGDHQPQHF. CDR3 sequence (DNA): TGTGCCAGCAGTTTAAGAGGAGATCATCAGCCCCAGCATTTT.